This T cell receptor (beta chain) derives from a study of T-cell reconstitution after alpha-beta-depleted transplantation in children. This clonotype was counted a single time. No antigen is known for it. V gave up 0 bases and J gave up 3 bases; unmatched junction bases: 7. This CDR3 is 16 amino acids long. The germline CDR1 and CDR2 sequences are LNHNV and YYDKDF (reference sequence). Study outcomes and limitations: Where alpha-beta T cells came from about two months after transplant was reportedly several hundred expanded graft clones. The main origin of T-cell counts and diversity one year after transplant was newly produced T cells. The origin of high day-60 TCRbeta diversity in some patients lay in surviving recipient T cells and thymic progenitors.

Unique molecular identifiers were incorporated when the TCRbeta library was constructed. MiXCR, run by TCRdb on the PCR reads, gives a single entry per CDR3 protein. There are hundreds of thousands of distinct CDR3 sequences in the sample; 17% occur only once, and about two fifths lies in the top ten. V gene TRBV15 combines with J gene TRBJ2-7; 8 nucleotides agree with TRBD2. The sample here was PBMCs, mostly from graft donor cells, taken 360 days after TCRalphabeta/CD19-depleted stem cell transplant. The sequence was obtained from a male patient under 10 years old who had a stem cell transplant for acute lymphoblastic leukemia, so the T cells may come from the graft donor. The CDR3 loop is CATSRDLGGAVYEQYF. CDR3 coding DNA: TGTGCCACCAGCAGAGATCTCGGGGGGGCAGTCTACGAGCAGTACTTC.